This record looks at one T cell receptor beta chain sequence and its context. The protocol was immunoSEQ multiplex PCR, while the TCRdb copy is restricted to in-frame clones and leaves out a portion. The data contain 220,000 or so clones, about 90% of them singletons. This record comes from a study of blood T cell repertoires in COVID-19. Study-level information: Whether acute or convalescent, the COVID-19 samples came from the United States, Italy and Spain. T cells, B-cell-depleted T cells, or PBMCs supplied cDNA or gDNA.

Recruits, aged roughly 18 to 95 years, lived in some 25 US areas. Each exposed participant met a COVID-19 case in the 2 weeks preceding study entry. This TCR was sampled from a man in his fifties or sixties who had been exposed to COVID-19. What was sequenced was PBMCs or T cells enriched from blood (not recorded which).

CDR3 residues: CASSFRQGTGYTF. For the CDR3, the DNA is TGTGCCAGCAGTTTTAGGCAGGGGACCGGCTACACCTTC. The genes are TRBV27 and TRBJ1-2, with D perhaps TRBD1 (6 bases). The V end lost 3 bases, the J end lost 8 bases, and 13 bases lay between the germline ends. Germline lookup yields CDR1 MNHEY and CDR2 SMNVEV (reference sequence). This CDR3 region has 13 residues.